This section outlines one T cell receptor (beta chain) sequence together with its context. Its antigen is not known. This entry belongs to a study of vaccination and CD4 T cells after COVID-19. Study information: Controls used CEFX viral epitopes (positive), HIV-1 Nef peptides (negative), or no peptide.

Cultured CD4+ T-cell DNA underwent Oncomine TCR Beta short-read sequencing. MiXCR was run by TCRdb on the PCR reads, yielding one entry per CDR3 protein. Of about 13,000 distinct CDR3 sequences listed, 25% to 30% are singletons. The treatment was: roughly nine-day PBMC culture with coronavirus spike peptide pools or control peptides (ViraFEST assay). ViraFEST relied on peptide pools to expand antigen-specific T cells; the TCRs were sequenced afterward. The CDR3 contains 17 residues. From germline, CDR1 is SNHLY and CDR2 FYNNEI. Trimming cost V 5 bases and J 0 bases; bases outside gene matches: 10. The gene calls are TRBV2 and TRBJ2-3, with 8 positions matching TRBD2. The sample consisted of CD4+ T cells from blood, cultured in vitro, taken before SARS-CoV-2 vaccination. The receptor's source is a human donor who received a COVID-19 vaccine. As DNA, the CDR3 is TGTGCCAGCAGTACCGGTGGACTAGCCGTTAGCACAGATACGCAGTATTTT. Its translation is CASSTGGLAVSTDTQYF. The full variable domain, rest sourced from reference TRBV2 and TRBJ2-3, is EPEVTQTPSHQVTQMGQEVILRCVPISNHLYFYWYRQILGQKVEFLVSFYNNEISEKSEIFDDQFSVERPDGSNFTLKIRSTKLEDSAMYFCASSTGGLAVSTDTQYFGPGTRLTVL.